Listed below are T cell receptor beta chains from one sample, sequenced in a study of blood T cells in healthy people across ages. TCRdb re-called the 5' RACE reads through MiXCR, storing one row per CDR3 protein. This sample has some 1.4 million distinct CDR3 sequences, with around two fifths found just once. Sequenced: blood. The origin of the receptors is a young woman in good health. CDR3s include the opening cysteine and the closing phenylalanine or tryptophan. Fields, in order: CDR3 protein, CDR3 DNA, CDR3 length, V gene, D gene, clone size, J gene. A D gene is named only where the DNA matches it firmly. The listing skips clone size in some rows; elsewhere it reads once, few, many or a size class.

CASSQEAEGGFRGYTF | TGCGCCAGCAGCCAAGAGGCGGAGGGGGGGTTTCGGGGCTACACCTTC | 16 | TRBV4-1 | NA | NA | TRBJ1-2
CASSHKGLTYEQYF | TGTGCCAGCAGCCACAAGGGGCTCACCTACGAGCAGTACTTC | 14 | TRBV4-2 | NA | NA | TRBJ2-7
CASSYCGVAAYNEQFF | TGTGCCAGCAGTTACTGTGGAGTAGCGGCGTACAATGAGCAGTTCTTC | 16 | TRBV6-2/TRBV6-3 | NA | NA | TRBJ2-1
CSAITWEETGGYEQYF | TGCAGTGCTATAACATGGGAAGAGACAGGGGGGTACGAGCAGTACTTC | 16 | TRBV20-1 | TRBD1 | few | TRBJ2-7
CASSSVQGAGGYTF | TGTGCCAGCAGTTCGGTACAGGGGGCCGGAGGCTACACCTTC | 14 | TRBV11-1 | TRBD1 | NA | TRBJ1-2
CASSQPGSQRDEQYF | TGCGCCAGCTCCCAACCGGGATCCCAGCGCGACGAGCAGTACTTC | 15 | TRBV10-1 | NA | once | TRBJ2-7
CSVHSGQEHEQYF | TGCAGCGTTCATTCGGGACAGGAACACGAGCAGTACTTC | 13 | TRBV29-1 | TRBD1 | few | TRBJ2-7
CASSSTGTGGPEAFF | TGTGCCAGCAGCAGCACCGGGACAGGGGGGCCTGAAGCTTTCTTT | 15 | TRBV9 | TRBD1 | NA | TRBJ1-1
CASSQERTTGSNQPQHF | TGCGCCAGCAGCCAAGAGCGGACGACAGGGAGTAATCAGCCCCAGCATTTT | 17 | TRBV4-1 | TRBD1 | NA | TRBJ1-5
CASSALSGNTIYF | TGTGCCAGCAGTGCCCTCTCTGGAAACACCATATATTTT | 13 | TRBV2 | NA | few | TRBJ1-3
CASSQDPGGLYEQYF | TGCGCCAGCAGCCAAGATCCGGGGGGGCTCTATGAGCAGTACTTC | 15 | TRBV4-1 | TRBD2 | NA | TRBJ2-7
CASSVVGSGGPSTDTQYF | TGTGCCAGCAGCGTAGTTGGGAGCGGGGGACCTAGCACAGATACGCAGTATTTT | 18 | TRBV9 | TRBD2 | NA | TRBJ2-3
CSTPGDRESYNSPLHF | TGCAGTACGCCCGGGGACAGGGAGTCCTATAATTCACCCCTCCACTTT | 16 | TRBV20-1 | TRBD1 | few | TRBJ1-6
CSARDLSGVMISYEQYF | TGCAGTGCTAGAGATTTATCCGGGGTGATGATCTCCTACGAGCAGTACTTC | 17 | TRBV20-1 | NA | few | TRBJ2-7
CASSATGERGGYTF | TGTGCCAGCAGCGCGACAGGGGAAAGAGGAGGCTACACCTTC | 14 | TRBV5-5 | TRBD1 | NA | TRBJ1-2
CASSQEDFGIMNNEQYF | TGTGCCAGCAGCCAAGAAGATTTCGGAATTATGAACAATGAGCAGTACTTC | 17 | TRBV4-2 | NA | NA | TRBJ2-7
CVSTAWGHETQYF | TGTGTCAGCACTGCCTGGGGGCACGAGACCCAGTACTTC | 13 | TRBV12-3/TRBV12-4 | NA | once | TRBJ2-5
CASSSSDRGPGNEQYF | TGTGCCAGCAGCTCTTCGGACAGGGGGCCAGGGAATGAGCAGTACTTC | 16 | TRBV13 | TRBD1 | NA | TRBJ2-5
CASSQVGGRAHEQYF | TGTGCCAGCAGCCAAGTCGGCGGCAGGGCCCACGAGCAGTACTTC | 15 | TRBV3-1 | NA | NA | TRBJ2-7
CSARDPDNPNTEAFF | TGCAGTGCTAGAGATCCGGACAATCCGAACACTGAAGCTTTCTTT | 15 | TRBV20-1 | NA | NA | TRBJ1-1
CASSQGDSRALYEQYF | TGCGCCAGCAGCCAAGGGGACTCCAGGGCCCTATACGAGCAGTACTTC | 16 | TRBV4-1 | NA | few | TRBJ2-7
CSAAPASGVSYNEQFF | TGCAGTGCCGCTCCGGCTAGCGGGGTCTCCTACAATGAGCAGTTCTTC | 16 | TRBV20-1 | TRBD2 | NA | TRBJ2-1
CASSDKASYRGPQETQYF | TGTGCCAGCAGTGACAAGGCCTCCTACAGGGGTCCCCAAGAGACCCAGTACTTC | 18 | TRBV6-1 | TRBD1 | NA | TRBJ2-5
CASSRSDRNYGYTF | TGCGCCAGCAGCCGCTCGGACAGGAACTATGGCTACACCTTC | 14 | TRBV5-1 | TRBD1 | few | TRBJ1-2
CSILSGSDTQYF | TGCAGCATCCTCTCGGGGTCAGATACGCAGTATTTT | 12 | TRBV29-1 | NA | few | TRBJ2-3
CASSQPPVLGSEGYTF | TGCGCCAGCAGCCAGCCCCCAGTTCTGGGATCTGAAGGCTACACCTTC | 16 | TRBV4-1 | NA | NA | TRBJ1-2
CASSLTGRGENIQYF | TGCGCCAGCAGCTTGACCGGCAGGGGAGAAAACATTCAGTACTTC | 15 | TRBV5-1 | NA | NA | TRBJ2-4
CASSSLSAGSYEQYF | TGTGCCAGCAGCTCGCTTTCCGCGGGGTCCTACGAGCAGTACTTC | 15 | TRBV12-3/TRBV12-4 | NA | NA | TRBJ2-7
CASSPTSGAGVTDTQYF | TGTGCCAGCAGCCCGACCTCGGGTGCGGGAGTCACAGATACGCAGTATTTT | 17 | TRBV9 | TRBD2 | NA | TRBJ2-3
CASSRRDRGIPETEAFF | TGTGCCAGCAGCCGTAGGGACAGGGGAATCCCTGAGACTGAAGCTTTCTTT | 17 | TRBV21-1 | NA | NA | TRBJ1-1
CASSLVVTGVVGYTF | TGTGCCAGCAGCTTAGTTGTGACAGGGGTTGTTGGCTACACCTTC | 15 | TRBV7-2 | TRBD1 | few | TRBJ1-2
CASSQDALRGGRLGTEAFF | TGCGCCAGCAGCCAAGACGCGCTCCGTGGGGGCAGATTAGGCACTGAAGCTTTCTTT | 19 | TRBV4-1 | NA | NA | TRBJ1-1
CAIKSGTGDEKLFF | TGTGCCATCAAATCCGGGACAGGGGATGAAAAACTGTTTTTT | 14 | TRBV10-3 | TRBD1 | NA | TRBJ1-4
CASSVIDSYTDTQYF | TGCGCCAGCAGCGTAATAGACAGTTACACAGATACGCAGTATTTT | 15 | TRBV5-1 | NA | NA | TRBJ2-3
CASSPRDNQETQYF | TGTGCCAGCAGTCCGCGGGACAACCAAGAGACCCAGTACTTC | 14 | TRBV6-6 | NA | NA | TRBJ2-5